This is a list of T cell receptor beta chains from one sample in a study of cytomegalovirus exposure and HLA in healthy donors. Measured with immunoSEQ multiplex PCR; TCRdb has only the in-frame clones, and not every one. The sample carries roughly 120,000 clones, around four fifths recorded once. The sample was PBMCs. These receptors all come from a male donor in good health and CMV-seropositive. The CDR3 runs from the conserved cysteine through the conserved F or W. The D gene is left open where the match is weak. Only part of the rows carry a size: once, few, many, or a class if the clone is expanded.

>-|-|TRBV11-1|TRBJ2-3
TGTGCCAGCAGCTTAAGTCCGAGGGTCACAGATACGCAGTATTTT
CASSLSPRVTDTQYF
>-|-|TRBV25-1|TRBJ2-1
TGTGCCAGCAGTGACGACAGGAGCTCCTACAATGAGCAGTTCTTC
CASSDDRSSYNEQFF
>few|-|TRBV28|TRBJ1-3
TGTGCCAGCAGTCTCCCCGGGGGTAACCGAAACACCATATATTTT
CASSLPGGNRNTIYF
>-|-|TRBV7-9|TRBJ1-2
TGTGCCAGCAGCTTAGAAGGCGGCAGGGAGGGTGGCTACACCTTC
CASSLEGGREGGYTF
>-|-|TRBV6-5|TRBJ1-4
TGTGCCAGCAGTTACAACACGGGGTCTAATGAAAAACTGTTTTTT
CASSYNTGSNEKLFF
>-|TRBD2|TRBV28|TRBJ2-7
TGTGCCACCAGACGAGCGGGAAGGTTTGACGAGCAGTACTTC
CATRRAGRFDEQYF
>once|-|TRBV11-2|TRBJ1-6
TGTGCCAGCAGCCCAAGGACAGTTGGCTCCTATAATTCACCCCTCCACTTT
CASSPRTVGSYNSPLHF
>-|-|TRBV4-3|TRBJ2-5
TGCGCCAGCAGCCAAGATTCGCAGGGTGGGGAGACCCAGTACTTC
CASSQDSQGGETQYF
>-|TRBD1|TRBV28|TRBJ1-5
TGTGCCAGCAGCCTTCCCCTTACAGGGGGCAATCGTAACAATCAGCCCCAGCATTTT
CASSLPLTGGNRNNQPQHF
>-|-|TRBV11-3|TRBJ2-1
TGTGCCAGCAGCCGAAACTACGGGAGACACAATGAGCAGTTCTTC
CASSRNYGRHNEQFF
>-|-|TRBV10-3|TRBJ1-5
TGTGCCACAAACGGACTGACCAGTAGCAATCAGCCCCAGCATTTT
CATNGLTSSNQPQHF
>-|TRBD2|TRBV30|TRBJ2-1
TGTGCCTGGAGCGAAAAAACTAGCGGGAGCTACAATGAGCAGTTCTTC
CAWSEKTSGSYNEQFF
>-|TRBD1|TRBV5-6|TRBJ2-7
TGTGCCAGCAGCGGTGGGACAGGGGGCGATGAGCAGTACTTC
CASSGGTGGDEQYF
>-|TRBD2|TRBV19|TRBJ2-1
TGTGCCAGTAGTACGGGACTAGCGGAGACGTACAATGAGCAGTTCTTC
CASSTGLAETYNEQFF
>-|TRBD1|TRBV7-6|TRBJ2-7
TGTGCCAGCAGCTTAAAGGGGGCGAGGGAGCAGTACTTC
CASSLKGAREQYF
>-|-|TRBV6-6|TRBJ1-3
TGTGCCAGCAGTTCCAGGGACACTGGAAACACCATATATTTT
CASSSRDTGNTIYF
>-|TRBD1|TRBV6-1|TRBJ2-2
TGTGCCAGCAGTTCCGACAGGGGGAACACCGGGGAGCTGTTTTTT
CASSSDRGNTGELFF
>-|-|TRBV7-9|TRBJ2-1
TGTGCCAGCAGCTTAGCCCCCGGGACTTTGAATGAGCAGTTCTTC
CASSLAPGTLNEQFF
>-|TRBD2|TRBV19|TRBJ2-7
TGTGCCAGTAGCGGGACTAGCGGGAGCTACGAGCAGTACTTC
CASSGTSGSYEQYF
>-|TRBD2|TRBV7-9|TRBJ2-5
TGTGCCAGCAGCTCGGGACTAGCGGAAGAGACCCAGTACTTC
CASSSGLAEETQYF
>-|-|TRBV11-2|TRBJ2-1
TGTGCCAGCAGCTTAGATCAGGGGTGGGGCAATGAGCAGTTCTTC
CASSLDQGWGNEQFF
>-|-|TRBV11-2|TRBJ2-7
TGTGCCAGCAGCTTAGAGGTGGGCGAGCAGTACTTC
CASSLEVGEQYF
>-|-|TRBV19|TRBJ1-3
TGTGCCAGTAGAACGGTACCTGGAAACACCATATATTTT
CASRTVPGNTIYF
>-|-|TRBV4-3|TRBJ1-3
TGCGCCAGCAGCCAAGATAGGAGGGTTCGAGGAAACACCATATATTTT
CASSQDRRVRGNTIYF
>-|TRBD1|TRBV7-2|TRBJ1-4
TGTGCCAGCAGCTTAGTTACAGGGGTCAGTAATGAAAAACTGTTTTTT
CASSLVTGVSNEKLFF
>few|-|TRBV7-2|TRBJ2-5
TGTGCCAGCAGCTTGAGAGCCGGGACTGCGGTACAAGAGACCCAGTACTTC
CASSLRAGTAVQETQYF
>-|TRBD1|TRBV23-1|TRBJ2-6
TGCGCCAGCAGTCCAGGACAGGACTCTGGGGCCAACGTCCTGACTTTC
CASSPGQDSGANVLTF
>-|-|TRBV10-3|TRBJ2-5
TGTGCCATCCAGGCGGGGCACACCCAAGAGACCCAGTACTTC
CAIQAGHTQETQYF
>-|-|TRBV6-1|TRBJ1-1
TGTGCCAGCAGTGCAGGGATTACTGAAGCTTTCTTT
CASSAGITEAFF
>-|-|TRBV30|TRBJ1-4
TGTGCCTGGAGCCCACGGGGGTCTTGGGGTGAAAAACTGTTTTTT
CAWSPRGSWGEKLFF
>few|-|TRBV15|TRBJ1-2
TGTGCCACCAGCAGAGATGCTACAGGGCTTGGCTACACCTTC
CATSRDATGLGYTF
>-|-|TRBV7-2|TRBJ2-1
TGTGCCAGCAGCCTTACAAGCTCCTACAATGAGCAGTTCTTC
CASSLTSSYNEQFF
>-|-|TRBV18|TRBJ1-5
TGTGCCAGCTCACCGGCTAGTCAGCCCCAGCATTTT
CASSPASQPQHF
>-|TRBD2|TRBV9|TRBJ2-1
TGTGCCAGCAGCGTAGATCTCGGGGGGGACAATGAGCAGTTCTTC
CASSVDLGGDNEQFF
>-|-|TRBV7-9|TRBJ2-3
TGTGCCAGCAGCCCTCAGGGGGATACGCAGTATTTT
CASSPQGDTQYF
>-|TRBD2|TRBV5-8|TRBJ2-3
TGTGCCAGCAGCCTGACGGGACTAGCAGATACGCAGTATTTT
CASSLTGLADTQYF
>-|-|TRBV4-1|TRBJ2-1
TGCGCCAGCAGCCAAGAGAGTCGAGGGATCGATGAGCAGTTCTTC
CASSQESRGIDEQFF
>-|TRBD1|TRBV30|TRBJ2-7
TGTGCCTGGAGCGCTTCAACCGGGACAGGTAATGACGAGCAGTACTTC
CAWSASTGTGNDEQYF
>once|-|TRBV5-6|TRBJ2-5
TGTGCCAGCACCCCATCGGGGAGCCAAGAGACCCAGTACTTC
CASTPSGSQETQYF
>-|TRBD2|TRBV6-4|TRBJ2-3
TGTGCCAGAATCACTAGCGGCCACACAGATACGCAGTATTTT
CARITSGHTDTQYF